This T cell receptor (beta chain) emerged from a study of T cell repertoires in cytomegalovirus infection. Study-level information: Matching HLA type, along with CMV infection, was indicated by public TCR beta signatures. General study findings and limits: HLA-C-restricted CMV clonotypes gave the most frequent clonotype in two of eight donors. Totalled public TCR beta family frequency picked out people who carried CMV plus the relevant HLA.

Via MiXCR, TCRdb re-called the reads, giving one row per CDR3 protein. The sample shows about 490,000 distinct CDR3 sequences, 11% of them seen only once. This CDR3 contains 14 residues. Germline V gene sequence: CDR1 SEHNR, CDR2 FQNEAQ (reference sequence). J was trimmed by 7 bases and V by 0 bases; bases with no gene match: 5. Many counts were recorded for this clonotype. Its antigen is not known. This receptor was taken from a human donor in good health (CMV status not recorded). Some clones in this sample may be carry-over from other donors' samples. V and J are TRBV7-9 and TRBJ2-5; 7 positions match TRBD2. The specimen sequenced was PBMCs. CDR3 residues: CASSLADRGGTQYF. CDR3 nucleotide sequence: TGTGCCAGCAGCTTAGCGGACCGCGGGGGGACCCAGTACTTC.